This TCR beta chain appears in the sequencing data of a study of T cell responses to AZD1222 COVID-19 vaccine. Clones were sequenced by immunoSEQ multiplex PCR, and TCRdb holds only the in-frame ones, with some missing. This sample carries 25,000 to 30,000 clones, 78% of them seen once, and the ten largest clones take 5.8%. The CDR3 contains 17 residues. CDR1 and CDR2 from the germline V gene are KGHDR and SFDVKD. V dropped 2 bases and J dropped 2 bases, with 14 bases sitting between them. Notes on this clone: The antigen is undetermined.

Study outcomes and limitations: Breadth and depth of Spike-specific TCRs rose after two AZD1222 doses.

The sequence came from an adult in good health. The chain links TRBV24-1 to TRBJ2-2; D perhaps matches TRBD2 (6 bases). This material consisted of peripheral blood, taken on day 0 of AZD1222 vaccination. In DNA form, the CDR3 reads TGTGCCACCAGTGATTACTTGGGAGGACTAAACACCGGGGAGCTGTTTTTT. Translated: CATSDYLGGLNTGELFF.